One and the same sample provided the 5 T cell receptor beta chains below, sequenced in a study of blood T cell repertoires in COVID-19. Profiled with immunoSEQ multiplex PCR; TCRdb holds only in-frame clones, not every one. Counted here are some 120,000 clones, more than 80% occurring once; the ten biggest clones make up over 9%. Sequencing was performed on peripheral blood. The receptor source for this set is a woman aged 55-69 years with acute or convalescent COVID-19.

V usage is TRBV30 and J usage is TRBJ1-6; tentative D call: TRBD1 (5 bases). The CDR3 runs 15 residues. Trimming left V 3 bases short and J 7 bases short, with 16 bases between. Looked up from germline, CDR1 is GTSNPN and CDR2 is SVGIG (reference sequence). Written as DNA, the CDR3 is TGTGCCTGGAGCACACAGACAGCCTCAAATTCACCCCTCCACTTT. Its translation is CAWSTQTASNSPLHF.

V gene TRBV19 combines with J gene TRBJ2-5; 7 nucleotides align to TRBD1. V lost 6 bases to trimming and J lost 3 bases; unmatched junction nucleotides: 4. There are 13 residues in the CDR3. Germline values: CDR1 LNHDA, CDR2 SQIVND (reference sequence). In nucleotides, the CDR3 is TGTGCCAGTAGGGACAGGAGAGAAGAGACCCAGTACTTC. This gives the protein CASRDRREETQYF. The whole variable domain, filled in from reference TRBV19 and TRBJ2-5, reads DGGITQSPKYLFRKEGQNVTLSCEQNLNHDAMYWYRQDPGQGLRLIYYSQIVNDFQKGDIAEGYSVSREKKESFPLTVTSAQKNPTAFYLCASRDRREETQYFGPGTRLLVL.

The chain links TRBV19 to TRBJ1-1; D perhaps matches TRBD1 (6 bases). The CDR3 sequence is 14 residues long. Trimming took off 5 bases at V and 3 bases at J, with 13 bases between the two ends. Germline CDR1 is LNHDA and CDR2 is SQIVND (reference sequence). Here the CDR3 reads CASSVPGTHTEAFF. CDR3 sequence (DNA): TGTGCCAGTAGTGTACCCGGGACACACACTGAAGCTTTCTTT.

CDR3 nucleotides: TGTGCCCGGACTAGCGGGGGCACAGATACGCAGTATTTT. Translating gives CARTSGGTDTQYF. This chain uses TRBV30 with TRBJ2-3, with 12 nucleotides matching TRBD2. Per the germline V gene, CDR1 is GTSNPN and CDR2 is SVGIG (reference sequence). V lost 8 bases to trimming and J lost 1 base; unmatched junction nucleotides: 1. The CDR3 is 13 amino acids.

J is TRBJ2-7 and V is TRBV5-1, with D uncertain. Looked up from germline, CDR1 is SGHRS and CDR2 is YFSETQ. This CDR3 has 10 residues. Trimming took 5 bases from V and 6 from J, leaving 6 bases between them. The CDR3 here is CASRVSEQYV. CDR3 nucleotides: TGCGCCAGCAGGGTTAGCGAGCAGTACGTC.